One and the same sample provided the 20 T cell receptor beta chains below, sequenced in a study of T cell responses to AZD1222 COVID-19 vaccine. Libraries were prepared by immunoSEQ multiplex PCR; TCRdb keeps only in-frame clonotypes and omits some of them. The sample shows over 85,000 clones, approximately 91% of them seen only once. The source material was peripheral blood, sampled 28 days after the second AZD1222 dose. The receptors derive from an adult who received the AZD1222 COVID-19 vaccine.

The chain links TRBV7-9 to TRBJ2-7, with D unclear. The CDR3 extends over 13 amino acids. V was clipped by 5 bases and J by 3 bases, with 11 bases between them. Germline CDR1 is SEHNR and CDR2 is FQNEAQ (reference sequence). Written as DNA, the CDR3 is TGTGCCAGCAGCCCACAGAGGCACTACGAGCAGTACTTC. Amino acids: CASSPQRHYEQYF.

V gene TRBV21-1 combines with J gene TRBJ1-1; TRBD1, as called in the table, went unchecked against the DNA. TRBV21-1 is termed a pseudogene. The CDR3 totals 17 residues. CDR3 residues: CASSKCDGHPMNTEAFF. The DNA of the CDR3 is TGTGCCAGCAGCAAATGCGACGGACACCCTATGAACACTGAAGCTTTCTTT.

J is TRBJ2-7 and V is TRBV6-5, with 7 bases that match TRBD1. CDR3 size: 14 residues. Germline CDR1 MNHEY, CDR2 SVGAGI. The V gene end was trimmed by 6 bases and the J gene end by 4 bases; junction bases not matched to a gene: 9. DNA for the CDR3: TGTGCCAGCAGCCGGGACAGTGAGAGTTACGAGCAGTACTTC. This codes for CASSRDSESYEQYF.

The chain employs TRBV30 and TRBJ2-7; D unresolved. V lost 5 bases and J lost 10, with 24 bases in between. Germline V lookup: CDR1 GTSNPN, CDR2 SVGIG (reference sequence). This CDR3 comprises 14 residues. CDR3 region: CAWAKRGGSSPQYF. The CDR3 nucleotides read TGTGCCTGGGCTAAACGAGGTGGGTCAAGCCCTCAGTACTTC.

This chain links TRBV6-6 with TRBJ2-7, with a possible D match to TRBD2 (6 bases). Germline lookup yields CDR1 MNHNY and CDR2 SVGAGI (reference sequence). Trimming removed 6 bases at V and 2 bases at J, with 29 bases between. This CDR3 contains 19 residues. This CDR3 is CASSSTPQIFWSSAYEQYF. For the CDR3, the DNA is TGTGCCAGCAGCTCAACGCCTCAGATATTTTGGTCTAGCGCCTACGAGCAGTACTTC.

The rearrangement links TRBV11-2 to TRBJ1-6; possible D gene TRBD1, 6 bases. The V and J ends lost 1 base and 6 bases respectively, with 10 bases between them. CDR1 is SGHAT and CDR2 is FQNNGV in the germline V gene. The CDR3 length is 15 residues. DNA for the CDR3: TGTGCCAGCAGCTTAGGTCGACAGGCTAATTCACCCCTCCACTTT. This gives the protein CASSLGRQANSPLHF.

The V and J genes are TRBV7-9 and TRBJ2-3; possibly TRBD1 for D (5 bases). There are 17 residues in the CDR3. CDR1 is SEHNR and CDR2 is FQNEAQ in the germline V gene (reference sequence). Trimming removed 5 bases from V and 0 bases from J, with 18 bases in between. This CDR3 is CASSPPLAGSSTDTQYF. DNA for the CDR3: TGTGCCAGCAGCCCCCCCTTGGCAGGGTCCAGCACAGATACGCAGTATTTT.

The V call is TRBV11-3, the J call TRBJ2-7; D gene unclear. Germline V gene lookup returns CDR1 SGHNT and CDR2 YENEEA. V was cut by 1 base and J by 2 bases, with 6 bases left in between. The CDR3 totals 13 residues. The CDR3: CASSLAPTYEQYF. CDR3 sequence (DNA): TGTGCCAGCAGCTTAGCTCCTACCTACGAGCAGTACTTC.

The chain employs TRBV15 and TRBJ2-5; a weak D match, TRBD2 (6 bases). V lost 0 bases to trimming and J lost 5 bases, with 13 bases between them. This CDR3 spans 15 amino acids. Germline V gives CDR1 LNHNV, CDR2 YYDKDF (reference sequence). The chain's CDR3 is CATSRDLPGLETQYF. The CDR3, as DNA: TGTGCCACCAGCAGAGATCTACCGGGACTCGAGACCCAGTACTTC.

The V and J genes are TRBV6-5 and TRBJ1-4, with D tentatively TRBD1 (6 bases). The CDR3 has 15 residues. Germline values: CDR1 MNHEY, CDR2 SVGAGI. Deletions cut 6 bases from V and 1 base from J, with 12 bases between. The CDR3 coding sequence is TGTGCCAGCAGCCCACAGGGACTAACTAATGAAAAACTGTTTTTT. Amino acid sequence: CASSPQGLTNEKLFF.

The chain has TRBV6-5 and TRBJ2-2, with 7 bases that match TRBD1. With 0 bases clipped from V and 2 bases from J, the junction kept 3 bases outside the gene matches. Germline CDR1 reads MNHEY; CDR2 reads SVGAGI. This CDR3 comprises 16 residues. This CDR3 is CASSYSGQINTGELFF. The CDR3 nucleotides read TGTGCCAGCAGTTACTCGGGACAGATAAACACCGGGGAGCTGTTTTTT.

The V gene is TRBV10-2, the J gene TRBJ1-2; maybe TRBD1 (5 bases). The V gene's germline CDR1 is WSHSY and CDR2 SAAADI. The CDR3 is 14 residues long. With 6 bases removed from V and 2 bases from J, the gap between germline ends came to 13 bases. The CDR3 is CASSQGITNYGYTF. CDR3 nucleotide sequence: TGCGCCAGCAGCCAGGGCATTACAAACTATGGCTACACCTTC.

The chain recombines TRBV5-1 with TRBJ2-6; no reliable D call. Trimming stripped 7 bases from V and 4 bases from J, with 15 bases between. Germline CDR1 is SGHRS and CDR2 is YFSETQ. The CDR3 runs to 15 residues. CDR3 nucleotide sequence: TGCGCCAGCCACCCTGAACCTATGGGGGCCAACGTCCTGACTTTC. As protein: CASHPEPMGANVLTF.

The rearrangement links TRBV3-1 (or the pseudogene TRBV3-2) to TRBJ1-5; D may be TRBD1 (5 bases). This CDR3 has 13 residues. Per germline, CDR1 LGHDT and CDR2 YNNKEL (reference sequence). V was shortened by 10 bases and J by 1 base, with 11 bases between the two germline ends. The CDR3 DNA reads as TGTGCCACCTCAGGGTCAAGCAATCAGCCCCAGCATTTT. Translating gives CATSGSSNQPQHF.

The rearrangement joins TRBV11-3 to TRBJ2-1, with D possibly TRBD1 on 6 matching bases. Trimming took 5 bases from V and 1 from J, leaving 9 bases between them. This CDR3 spans 14 amino acids. Looked up from germline, CDR1 is SGHNT and CDR2 is YENEEA. CDR3 loop: CASSVQGSYNEQFF. The CDR3 DNA sequence: TGTGCCAGCAGCGTACAGGGTTCCTACAATGAGCAGTTCTTC.

This rearrangement joins TRBV5-1 to TRBJ1-5; 7 positions agree with TRBD1. The length of the CDR3 is 16 residues. V was pared by 5 bases and J by 0 bases, with 8 bases of the junction left unmatched. Germline CDR1 SGHRS, CDR2 YFSETQ. CDR3 coding DNA: TGCGCCAGCAGTCTAACAGGGGACCATAGCAATCAGCCCCAGCATTTT. This encodes CASSLTGDHSNQPQHF.

The CDR3 DNA reads as TGCAGCGTTGCGGACGGCAATCAGCCCCAGCATTTT. This translates into CSVADGNQPQHF. The rearrangement uses TRBV29-1 and TRBJ1-5; unclear D gene. V lost 4 bases and J lost 2, with 6 bases in between. This CDR3 is built from 12 residues. CDR1 is SQVTM, CDR2 ANQGSEA, per germline.

The rearrangement links TRBV7-3 to TRBJ1-2; 7 nucleotides agree with TRBD1. This CDR3 comprises 15 residues. Germline V gene sequence: CDR1 SGHTA, CDR2 FQGTGA. Unmatched junction bases numbered 8, after V lost 6 bases and J lost 1 base. The CDR3 reads CASSPGQDLNYGYTF. The CDR3 DNA reads as TGTGCCAGCAGTCCCGGACAGGATCTTAACTATGGCTACACCTTC.

The rearrangement joins TRBV10-3 to TRBJ1-3; possible D gene TRBD1, 6 bases. V was clipped by 3 bases and J by 4 bases, with 16 bases between them. The CDR3 runs 16 residues. Germline V gene sequence: CDR1 ENHRY, CDR2 SYGVKD. The CDR3 loop reads CAISDQGRGAGNTIYF. In nucleotides, the CDR3 is TGTGCCATCAGTGATCAGGGGAGGGGAGCGGGAAACACCATATATTTT.

V gene TRBV6-5 combines with J gene TRBJ1-6, with D possibly TRBD1 on 6 matching bases. CDR1 and CDR2 (germline): MNHEY, SVGAGI. The V end lost 3 bases, the J end lost 7 bases, and 16 bases lay between the germline ends. This CDR3 region has 16 residues. The CDR3 DNA is TGTGCCAGCAGTTATTCGATGACAGGATCGAATTCACCCCTCCACTTT. It specifies CASSYSMTGSNSPLHF.